This is a list of T cell receptor beta chains from one sample in a study of blood T cell repertoires in COVID-19. Generated by immunoSEQ multiplex PCR, the TCRdb table keeps only in-frame clones and is missing some. The table lists some 110,000 clones, about 87% of them singletons. Sequencing used peripheral blood. The origin of the receptors is a man aged 50-59 years with acute or convalescent COVID-19. CDR3s include the opening cysteine and the closing phenylalanine or tryptophan. A D gene is named only where the DNA matches it firmly. Not every row has a clone size; where given, it reads once, few, many or a size class.

clone_size	j_call	v_call	d_call	cdr3_aa	cdr3_nt
few	TRBJ2-5	TRBV18	-	CASSPDNQETQYF	TGTGCCAGCTCACCCGACAACCAAGAGACCCAGTACTTC
-	TRBJ2-5	TRBV4-1	TRBD1	CASSQTGGETQYF	TGCGCCAGCAGCCAGACAGGGGGAGAGACCCAGTACTTC
-	TRBJ1-6	TRBV5-1	TRBD1	CASSLTGIDRSPLHF	TGCGCCAGCAGCCTGACAGGGATTGACAGATCACCCCTCCACTTT
-	TRBJ1-2	TRBV6-2/TRBV6-3	TRBD1	CASSLPPGQLANYAWYTF	TGTGCCAGCAGCCTACCGCCGGGACAGCTCGCTAACTATGCGTGGTACACCTTC
-	TRBJ2-3	TRBV5-4	-	CASSLGAVSTDTQYF	TGTGCCAGCAGCTTGGGGGCAGTCAGCACAGATACGCAGTATTTT
-	TRBJ1-4	TRBV5-1	-	CASSLSGLRGEKLFF	TGCGCCAGCAGCTTGTCAGGCCTTAGAGGGGAAAAACTGTTTTTT
-	TRBJ1-1	TRBV5-6	TRBD1	CASSYRDRGQLGAFF	TGTGCCAGCAGCTACCGGGACAGGGGCCAATTGGGAGCTTTCTTT
-	TRBJ1-4	TRBV19	-	CASTRDNNEKLFF	TGTGCCAGTACACGGGACAACAATGAAAAACTGTTTTTT
-	TRBJ2-5	TRBV4-2	TRBD1	CASSQDRGGRETQYF	TGTGCCAGCAGCCAAGATAGAGGGGGCAGAGAGACCCAGTACTTC
-	TRBJ2-1	TRBV29-1	TRBD2	CSHALTSGSNEQFF	TGCAGCCATGCCCTCACTAGCGGCTCCAATGAGCAGTTCTTC
-	TRBJ2-7	TRBV28	-	CASSSIAESSYEQYF	TGTGCCAGCAGTTCCATCGCGGAATCCTCCTACGAGCAGTACTTC
-	TRBJ2-1	TRBV19	TRBD1	CATSFPRTGSNEQFF	TGTGCCACTAGTTTCCCCAGGACAGGGTCCAATGAGCAGTTCTTC
few	TRBJ2-7	TRBV5-1	-	CASSLAVGRGYEQYF	TGCGCCAGCAGCTTGGCGGTCGGGAGAGGCTACGAGCAGTACTTC
-	TRBJ1-5	TRBV27	-	CASSFAGGNQPQHF	TGTGCCAGCAGTTTTGCAGGGGGCAATCAGCCCCAGCATTTT
-	TRBJ1-2	TRBV6-5	-	CASTNQGSYGYTF	TGTGCCAGCACCAACCAGGGGTCCTATGGCTACACCTTC
few	TRBJ2-5	TRBV19	-	CASSIIEGETQYF	TGTGCCAGTAGTATTATCGAGGGAGAGACCCAGTACTTC
-	TRBJ1-3	TRBV7-9	TRBD1	CASSWGQGDGNTIYF	TGTGCCAGCAGCTGGGGACAGGGTGACGGAAACACCATATATTTT
once	TRBJ2-7	TRBV28	-	CASSLSIYEQYF	TGTGCCAGCAGTTTATCCATCTACGAGCAGTACTTC
-	TRBJ1-1	TRBV28	-	CASSSEGNTEAFF	TGTGCCAGCAGTTCAGAGGGGAACACTGAAGCTTTCTTT
-	TRBJ2-1	TRBV4-1	-	CASSPREAYNEQFF	TGCGCCAGCAGCCCGCGGGAAGCTTACAATGAGCAGTTCTTC
-	TRBJ1-2	TRBV13	-	CASSLARQVNYGYTF	TGTGCCAGCAGCTTAGCGCGACAAGTGAACTATGGCTACACCTTC
-	TRBJ2-5	TRBV5-1	TRBD1	CASSLGQGVGTQYF	TGCGCCAGCAGCTTGGGACAGGGTGTTGGGACCCAGTACTTC
-	TRBJ1-6	TRBV6-6	-	CASSYLAVDNSPLHF	TGTGCCAGCAGTTACTTAGCGGTTGATAATTCACCCCTCCACTTT
-	TRBJ2-7	TRBV11-2	-	CASSLDLQTYEQYF	TGTGCCAGCAGCTTAGATTTGCAGACTTACGAACAGTACTTC
-	TRBJ2-7	TRBV7-2	TRBD1	CASSLTRDRGHEQYF	TGTGCCAGCAGCTTAACCCGGGACAGGGGGCACGAGCAGTACTTC
-	TRBJ2-7	TRBV18	-	CASSPPLSSYEQYF	TGTGCCAGCTCACCACCACTGTCGAGCTACGAGCAGTACTTC
-	TRBJ2-1	TRBV28	TRBD1	CASSLRTGGRDEQFF	TGTGCCAGCAGTTTAAGGACAGGGGGTAGAGATGAGCAGTTCTTC
-	TRBJ1-5	TRBV7-9	TRBD1	CASSRDRVGQPQHF	TGTGCCAGCAGTCGGGACAGGGTCGGTCAGCCCCAGCATTTT
-	TRBJ2-1	TRBV10-1	TRBD2	CASQQGSRETRPGNEQFF	TGCGCCAGCCAGCAAGGATCGCGGGAGACGAGGCCAGGGAATGAGCAGTTCTTC
-	TRBJ1-1	TRBV5-6	-	CASSTDRMTEAFF	TGTGCCAGCAGCACCGACAGGATGACTGAAGCTTTCTTT
-	TRBJ2-7	TRBV27	TRBD1	CASSSLGTGGLRRSYEQYF	TGTGCCAGCAGTTCTCTAGGGACAGGGGGCCTTAGACGCTCCTACGAGCAGTACTTC
-	TRBJ2-3	TRBV7-6	-	CASSEDKYTQYF	TGTGCCAGCAGCGAGGACAAGTATACGCAGTATTTT
-	TRBJ2-5	TRBV30	TRBD2	CAWIKFGGQETQYF	TGTGCCTGGATTAAATTCGGGGGGCAAGAGACCCAGTACTTC
-	TRBJ2-1	TRBV18	-	CASSLSDGPLQFF	TGTGCCAGCTCACTGAGTGATGGGCCTCTTCAGTTCTTC
-	TRBJ2-7	TRBV29-1	TRBD2	CSVVGSSGWEQYF	TGCAGCGTTGTTGGGTCTAGCGGGTGGGAGCAGTACTTC
-	TRBJ1-4	TRBV5-1	TRBD1	CASSGGTGLTNEKLFF	TGCGCCAGCAGCGGGGGGACAGGGCTAACTAATGAAAAACTGTTTTTT
-	TRBJ2-7	TRBV12-3/TRBV12-4	-	CASSFDSVYEQYF	TGTGCCAGCAGTTTTGACAGCGTCTACGAGCAGTACTTC
-	TRBJ1-5	TRBV19	-	CASASGGTIEPQHF	TGTGCCAGCGCCTCGGGGGGGACAATCGAGCCCCAGCATTTT
-	TRBJ2-7	TRBV27	TRBD2	CASSPFRLAGTPYEQYF	TGTGCCAGCAGCCCTTTCCGACTAGCGGGGACCCCTTACGAGCAGTACTTC
-	TRBJ2-2	TRBV10-1	-	CASMSQNTGELFF	TGCGCCAGCATGAGCCAAAACACCGGGGAGCTGTTTTTT
-	TRBJ2-1	TRBV24-1	-	CATSDSSAGDLRYNEQFF	TGTGCCACCAGTGACTCCTCGGCAGGGGATCTGAGGTACAATGAGCAGTTCTTC
-	TRBJ2-3	TRBV10-1	-	CASSESGRPIDTQYF	TGCGCCAGCAGTGAGTCGGGCAGACCGATTGATACGCAGTATTTT
-	TRBJ2-7	TRBV28	-	CASSKDSYEQYF	TGTGCCAGCAGTAAGGACAGCTACGAGCAGTACTTC
-	TRBJ2-7	TRBV7-9	TRBD2	CASSPGTPLADTYEQYF	TGTGCCAGCAGCCCTGGGACCCCCCTAGCGGACACCTACGAGCAGTACTTC